This passage covers 29 T cell receptor beta chains from one sample sequenced in a study of blood T cell repertoires in COVID-19. This table comes from immunoSEQ multiplex PCR, and its TCRdb copy is limited to in-frame clones, with some not included. The sample holds about 210,000 clones, 80% to 90% seen once. Material: peripheral blood. The origin of the receptors is a woman in her seventies with acute or convalescent COVID-19.

This clone was picked up a small number of times. The chain uses TRBV18 and TRBJ2-1; D gene uncertain. The CDR3 consists of 17 residues. V gave up 6 bases and J gave up 1 base, with 19 bases separating them. Germline CDR1 and CDR2: KGHSH and LQKENI. The CDR3 DNA reads as TGTGCCAGCTCCCCCACCATACGGGTTTGGTCCTACAATGAGCAGTTCTTC. Amino acids: CASSPTIRVWSYNEQFF.

V and J are TRBV5-1 and TRBJ1-6; D not resolved. CDR3 size: 15 residues. Trimming left V 0 bases short and J 7 bases short, with 11 bases between. The germline CDR1 and CDR2 sequences are SGHRS and YFSETQ. CDR3 protein: CASSLESRYNSPLHF. In DNA form, the CDR3 reads TGCGCCAGCAGCTTGGAGAGCAGGTACAATTCACCCCTCCACTTT.

J is TRBJ1-3 and V is TRBV3-1 (or the pseudogene TRBV3-2); 7 nucleotides agree with TRBD1. The CDR3 spans 14 residues. Looked up from germline, CDR1 is LGHDT and CDR2 is YNNKEL (reference sequence). V lost 1 base to trimming and J lost 10 bases; unmatched junction nucleotides: 7. In DNA, the CDR3 is TGTGCCAGCAGCCAAGGGGACTCCAGGGGGACCATATATTTT. Protein sequence: CASSQGDSRGTIYF.

In this sample, this clone turned up a few times. CDR3 amino acids: CASSLDRGNTEAFF. The CDR3 nucleotides read TGTGCCAGCAGCTTGGACAGGGGGAACACTGAAGCTTTCTTT. The rearrangement joins TRBV5-4 to TRBJ1-1; 7 positions agree with TRBD1. Germline V gives CDR1 SGHNT, CDR2 YYREEE (reference sequence). J was trimmed by 1 base and V by 0 bases; bases with no gene match: 0. This CDR3 has 14 amino acids.

The gene calls are TRBV5-1 and TRBJ2-1; maybe TRBD1 (5 bases). The length of the CDR3 is 15 residues. Germline CDR1 is SGHRS and CDR2 is YFSETQ. V was cut by 0 bases and J by 3 bases, with 10 bases left in between. The CDR3 loop is CASSLARGFYNEQFF. The CDR3, as DNA: TGCGCCAGCAGCTTGGCTAGGGGTTTCTACAATGAGCAGTTCTTC.

The chain has TRBV11-2 and TRBJ2-7; 7 positions match TRBD2. The V segment lost 5 bases and the J segment 2 bases; nucleotides outside the gene matches: 6. The CDR3 covers 14 residues. In germline, CDR1 is SGHAT, CDR2 FQNNGV. CDR3 in DNA: TGTGCCAGCAGCCCCTGGGGGGGAGCCTACGAGCAGTACTTC. The encoded protein is CASSPWGGAYEQYF.

This clone was counted between two and nine times. J is TRBJ2-2 and V is TRBV11-3; D is unclear. This CDR3 has 15 amino acids. Germline values: CDR1 SGHNT, CDR2 YENEEA. V lost 1 base, J lost 1 base, and 7 bases lay in between. As DNA, the CDR3 is TGTGCCAGCAGCTTAGTTCCGAGGAACACCGGGGAGCTGTTTTTT. Protein product: CASSLVPRNTGELFF.

The gene calls are TRBV5-1 and TRBJ1-6; the D gene is possibly TRBD1 (6 bases). Germline CDR1 and CDR2: SGHRS and YFSETQ. The CDR3 consists of 16 residues. The V end lost 3 bases, the J end lost 0 bases, and 10 bases lay between the germline ends. For the CDR3, the DNA is TGCGCCAGCAGCTCAGGGGCGAGCTCCTATAATTCACCCCTCCACTTT. Protein product: CASSSGASSYNSPLHF.

The chain joins TRBV15 to TRBJ2-1; 11 bases are a match to TRBD1. The CDR3 is made up of 15 amino acids. Germline trimming cut 1 base from V and 9 bases from J; bases unmatched to any gene: 5. Germline loops: CDR1 LNHNV, CDR2 YYDKDF (reference sequence). The CDR3 reads CATSRAGQGEAEQFF. For the CDR3, the DNA is TGTGCCACCAGCAGAGCGGGACAGGGGGAGGCTGAGCAGTTCTTC.

The chain uses TRBV2 and TRBJ1-1; no clear D gene. V lost 4 bases, J lost 3 bases, and 15 bases lay in between. Germline assignment: CDR1 SNHLY and CDR2 FYNNEI. The CDR3 extends over 15 amino acids. The CDR3 is CASSAGEGRHTEAFF. The CDR3 nucleotides read TGTGCCAGCAGTGCCGGGGAGGGTAGACACACTGAAGCTTTCTTT.

The V call is TRBV27, the J call TRBJ2-5; TRBD1 is a possible D gene (5 bases). From germline, CDR1 is MNHEY and CDR2 SMNVEV (reference sequence). The CDR3 is 15 residues long. V gave up 3 bases and J gave up 0 bases, with 11 bases separating them. This CDR3 reads CASSFRVVYQETQYF. The CDR3 nucleotides read TGTGCCAGCAGTTTCAGGGTCGTGTACCAAGAGACCCAGTACTTC.

The chain recombines TRBV5-4 with TRBJ2-3; tentative D call: TRBD2 (5 bases). The germline V and J ends were trimmed by 3 bases and 2 bases, with 22 bases remaining between them. Germline CDR1 is SGHNT and CDR2 is YYREEE (reference sequence). The CDR3 is 18 amino acids. In nucleotides, the CDR3 is TGTGCCAGCAGCTCCCCCGTCGGGGTCCTTGCCTTCACAGATACGCAGTATTTT. Encoded protein: CASSSPVGVLAFTDTQYF.

The chain combines TRBV7-2 with TRBJ2-1; TRBD2 aligns across 8 bases. The CDR3 runs to 15 residues. Germline-derived CDR1 and CDR2 are SGHTA and FQGNSA. The V and J ends lost 5 bases and 7 bases, in that order; junction bases with no gene match: 10. CDR3 sequence: CASSLHAGGGNEQFF. In DNA form, the CDR3 reads TGTGCCAGCAGCCTGCATGCGGGAGGAGGTAATGAGCAGTTCTTC.

V usage is TRBV6-5 and J usage is TRBJ2-3, with TRBD2 identical over 9 bases. Trimming removed 7 bases from V and 1 base from J; junction bases left unmatched: 6. There are 15 residues in the CDR3. Germline assignment: CDR1 MNHEY and CDR2 SVGAGI. CDR3 DNA sequence: TGTGCCAGCAACCCCCGGACTAGCGGCACAGATACGCAGTATTTT. This encodes CASNPRTSGTDTQYF.

The V call is TRBV27, the J call TRBJ2-7, with 8 bases matching TRBD2. Germline V gene sequence: CDR1 MNHEY, CDR2 SMNVEV (reference sequence). The CDR3 runs 13 residues. V shed 6 bases, J shed 4 bases, and the junction held 5 bases outside the gene matches. This chain's CDR3 is CASRVSGSYEQYF. The CDR3 region has the DNA TGTGCCAGCAGAGTAAGCGGGAGTTACGAGCAGTACTTC.

The chain combines TRBV11-2 with TRBJ1-2; TRBD1 agrees at 9 bases. CDR3 length equals 15 residues. Germline CDR1 is SGHAT and CDR2 is FQNNGV. J was trimmed by 3 bases and V by 4 bases; bases with no gene match: 6. As DNA, the CDR3 is TGTGCCAGCAGCTCCAGGACAGGGGAGGACTATGGCTACACCTTC. It codes for CASSSRTGEDYGYTF.

This sequence joins TRBV12-3 or TRBV12-4 and TRBJ2-7, with D possibly being TRBD1 (5 bases). Trimming stripped 3 bases from V and 1 base from J, with 7 bases between. The CDR3 covers 13 residues. The CDR3 DNA reads TGTGCCAGCAGTTTCTCAGGGTCCTACGAGCAGTACTTC. Protein product: CASSFSGSYEQYF.

The chain combines TRBV19 with TRBJ2-7, with 9 bases matching TRBD1. CDR1 is LNHDA, CDR2 SQIVND, per germline (reference sequence). Germline trimming cut 7 bases from V and 3 bases from J; bases unmatched to any gene: 10. CDR3 length equals 15 residues. The CDR3 DNA follows: TGTGCCAGTAATTCCCCTGGACAGGGGAACTACGAGCAGTACTTC. It specifies CASNSPGQGNYEQYF.

The CDR3 is CASSLNGNGYTF. The CDR3 DNA is TGTGCCAGCAGCTTGAACGGGAATGGCTACACCTTC. The chain has TRBV5-5 and TRBJ1-2, with D unresolved. CDR3 length equals 12 residues. V was trimmed by 1 base and J by 6 bases, leaving 7 bases between them. Germline CDR1 reads SGHKS; CDR2 reads YYEKEE (reference sequence).

This sequence joins TRBV20-1 and TRBJ2-1; no firm D call. The germline V gene has CDR1 DFQATT and CDR2 SNEGSKA (reference sequence). With 3 bases removed from V and 3 bases from J, the gap between germline ends came to 3 bases. The CDR3 is 11 amino acids. DNA for the CDR3: TGCAGTGCTAGCTTCTACAATGAGCAGTTCTTC. As protein: CSASFYNEQFF.

For this clone: Other DNA sequences of this sample code for an identical CDR3. The gene calls are TRBV5-5 and TRBJ2-1, with 7 positions matching TRBD1. Trimming removed 1 base from V and 3 bases from J; junction bases left unmatched: 4. The CDR3 is 15 amino acids. Germline V lookup: CDR1 SGHKS, CDR2 YYEKEE (reference sequence). Here the CDR3 reads CASSLLSGGYNEQFF. In nucleotides, the CDR3 is TGTGCCAGCAGCTTGTTGTCAGGGGGCTACAATGAGCAGTTCTTC.

The chain uses TRBV28 and TRBJ1-4, with D tentatively TRBD1 (6 bases). In germline, CDR1 is MDHEN, CDR2 SYDVKM. The CDR3 has 15 residues. The V end was cut by 2 bases, the J end by 7 bases, with 14 bases between. The CDR3 here is CASSLTQGIREKLFF. DNA of the CDR3: TGTGCCAGCAGTTTAACGCAGGGGATACGTGAAAAACTGTTTTTT.

The CDR3 region has the DNA TGTGCCTGTCTTTACTCTGGGGCCAACGTCCTGACTTTC. This encodes CACLYSGANVLTF. The J gene is TRBJ2-6, the V gene TRBV6-5; D gene uncertain. The CDR3 loop spans 13 amino acids. Trimming took 11 bases from V and 0 from J, leaving 8 bases between them. The germline gives CDR1 MNHEY, CDR2 SVGAGI.

With regard to this clone: Other DNA variants within this sample encode the same CDR3. The CDR3 here is CASSQDWTGEKLFF. The CDR3 DNA reads TGTGCCAGCAGCCAAGATTGGACGGGAGAAAAACTGTTTTTT. The chain has TRBV3-1 (or the pseudogene TRBV3-2) and TRBJ1-4; D unclear. Per the germline V gene, CDR1 is LGHDT and CDR2 is YNNKEL (reference sequence). V dropped 0 bases and J dropped 8 bases, with 10 bases sitting between them. The CDR3 loop spans 14 amino acids.

Concerning this clone itself: This same CDR3 is encoded by further DNA sequences in the sample. This chain connects TRBV20-1 to TRBJ1-1; D is unclear. The CDR3 has 10 amino acids. Trimming pared 1 base from V and 6 bases from J, leaving 3 bases between. The germline CDR1 and CDR2 sequences are DFQATT and SNEGSKA (reference sequence). This CDR3 is CSARVSEAFF. In DNA form, the CDR3 reads TGCAGTGCTAGAGTCTCTGAAGCTTTCTTT.

The V and J genes are TRBV5-4 and TRBJ2-2; 8 bases fit TRBD1. The ends lost 4 bases at V and 6 bases at J; junction bases unmatched: 8. CDR3 length: 15 amino acids. The germline V gene has CDR1 SGHNT and CDR2 YYREEE (reference sequence). The CDR3 sequence is CASSPYRGVPGELFF. The CDR3 coding sequence is TGTGCCAGCAGCCCCTACAGGGGGGTTCCCGGGGAGCTGTTTTTT.

V and J are TRBV7-2 and TRBJ1-1, with D perhaps matching TRBD1 (6 bases). V lost 3 bases to trimming and J lost 4 bases, with 12 bases between them. Germline V gene sequence: CDR1 SGHTA, CDR2 FQGNSA. The CDR3 is made up of 14 amino acids. CDR3 bases: TGTGCCAGCAGCTTCCAGACAGGATTCACTGAAGCTTTCTTT. This translates into CASSFQTGFTEAFF.

This clone was counted only a few times. The chain is built from TRBV15 and TRBJ1-1; D unclear. Germline CDR1 reads LNHNV; CDR2 reads YYDKDF (reference sequence). This CDR3 spans 16 amino acids. V lost 0 bases, J lost 4 bases, and 15 bases lay in between. The CDR3, as DNA: TGTGCCACCAGCAGAGACATTTCGCGTGTTGGCACTGAAGCTTTCTTT. Amino acids: CATSRDISRVGTEAFF. The full variable domain, with the rest looked up from reference TRBV15 and TRBJ1-1, is DAMVIQNPRYQVTQFGKPVTLSCSQTLNHNVMYWYQQKSSQAPKLLFHYYDKDFNNEADTPDNFQSRRPNTSFCFLDIRSPGLGDTAMYLCATSRDISRVGTEAFFGQGTRLTVV.

This chain links TRBV18 with TRBJ1-5, with unresolved D. Germline V lookup: CDR1 KGHSH, CDR2 LQKENI. Between the trimmed V and J ends, which lost 3 bases and 7 bases, there was a span of 16 bases. This CDR3 spans 15 amino acids. In DNA, the CDR3 is TGTGCCAGCTCACCCGAAAAGTTCCGGGTCCAGCCCCAGCATTTT. This gives the protein CASSPEKFRVQPQHF. Full variable domain (remainder filled in from reference TRBV18 and TRBJ1-5): NAGVMQNPRHLVRRRGQEARLRCSPMKGHSHVYWYRQLPEEGLKFMVYLQKENIIDESGMPKERFSAEFPKEGPSILRIQQVVRGDSAAYFCASSPEKFRVQPQHFGDGTRLSIL.